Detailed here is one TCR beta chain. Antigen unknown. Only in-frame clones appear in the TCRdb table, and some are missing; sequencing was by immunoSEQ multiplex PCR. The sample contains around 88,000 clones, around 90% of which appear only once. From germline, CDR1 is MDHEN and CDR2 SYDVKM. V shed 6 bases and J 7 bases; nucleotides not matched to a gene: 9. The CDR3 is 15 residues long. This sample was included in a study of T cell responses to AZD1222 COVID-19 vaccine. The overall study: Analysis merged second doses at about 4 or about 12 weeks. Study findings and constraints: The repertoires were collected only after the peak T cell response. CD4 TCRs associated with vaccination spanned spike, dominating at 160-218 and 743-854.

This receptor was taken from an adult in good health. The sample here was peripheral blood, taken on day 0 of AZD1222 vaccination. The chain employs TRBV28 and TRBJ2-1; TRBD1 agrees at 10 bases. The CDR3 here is CASSSGQGELNEQFF. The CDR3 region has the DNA TGTGCCAGCAGCTCTGGACAGGGGGAGCTAAATGAGCAGTTCTTC.